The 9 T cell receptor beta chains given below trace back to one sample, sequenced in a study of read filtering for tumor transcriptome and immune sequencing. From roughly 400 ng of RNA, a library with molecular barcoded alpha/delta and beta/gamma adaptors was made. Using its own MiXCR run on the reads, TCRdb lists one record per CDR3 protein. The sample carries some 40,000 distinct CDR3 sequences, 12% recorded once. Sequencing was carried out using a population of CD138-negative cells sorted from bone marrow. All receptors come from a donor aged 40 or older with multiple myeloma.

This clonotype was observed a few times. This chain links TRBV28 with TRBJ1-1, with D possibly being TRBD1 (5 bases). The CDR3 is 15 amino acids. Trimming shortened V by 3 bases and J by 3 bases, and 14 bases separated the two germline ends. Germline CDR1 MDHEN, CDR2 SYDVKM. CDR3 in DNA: TGTGCCAGCAGTTTCTCCCTGGGGGTGGACACTGAAGCTTTCTTT. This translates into CASSFSLGVDTEAFF. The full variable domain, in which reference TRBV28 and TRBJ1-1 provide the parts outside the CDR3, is DVKVTQSSRYLVKRTGEKVFLECVQDMDHENMFWYRQDPGLGLRLIYFSYDVKMKEKGDIPEGYSVSREKKERFSLILESASTNQTSMYLCASSFSLGVDTEAFFGQGTRLTVV.

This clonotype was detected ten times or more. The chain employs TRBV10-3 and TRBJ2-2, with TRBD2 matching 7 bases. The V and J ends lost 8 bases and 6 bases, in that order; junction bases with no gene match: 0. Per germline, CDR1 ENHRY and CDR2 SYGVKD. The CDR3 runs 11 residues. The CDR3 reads CAIRGAGELFF. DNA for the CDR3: TGTGCCATCCGGGGGGCCGGGGAGCTGTTTTTT.

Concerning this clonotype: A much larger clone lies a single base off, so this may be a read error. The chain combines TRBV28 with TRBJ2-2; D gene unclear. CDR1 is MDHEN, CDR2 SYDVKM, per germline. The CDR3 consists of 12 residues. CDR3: CAGSFETGELFF. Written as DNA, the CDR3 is TGTGCCGGCAGTTTCGAGACCGGGGAGCTGTTTTTT.

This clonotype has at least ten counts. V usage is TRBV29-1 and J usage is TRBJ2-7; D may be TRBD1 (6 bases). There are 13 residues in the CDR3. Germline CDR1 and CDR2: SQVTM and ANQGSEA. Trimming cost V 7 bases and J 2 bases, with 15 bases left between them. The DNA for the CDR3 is TGCAGCGCTCGACGGGACACCCCCTACGAGCAGTACTTC. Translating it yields CSARRDTPYEQYF.

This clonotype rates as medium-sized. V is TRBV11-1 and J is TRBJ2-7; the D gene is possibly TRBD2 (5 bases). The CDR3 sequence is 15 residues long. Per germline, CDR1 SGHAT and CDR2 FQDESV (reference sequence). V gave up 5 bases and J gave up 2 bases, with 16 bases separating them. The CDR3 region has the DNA TGTGCCAGCAGCCTCGGGATGACGAATACCTACGAGCAGTACTTC. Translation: CASSLGMTNTYEQYF.

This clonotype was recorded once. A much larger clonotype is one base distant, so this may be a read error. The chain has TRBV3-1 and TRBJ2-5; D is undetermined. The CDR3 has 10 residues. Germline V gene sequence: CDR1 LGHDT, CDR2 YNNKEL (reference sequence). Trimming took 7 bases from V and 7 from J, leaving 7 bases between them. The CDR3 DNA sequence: TGTGCCAGCACCCAGGTGACCCAGTACTTC. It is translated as CASTQVTQYF.

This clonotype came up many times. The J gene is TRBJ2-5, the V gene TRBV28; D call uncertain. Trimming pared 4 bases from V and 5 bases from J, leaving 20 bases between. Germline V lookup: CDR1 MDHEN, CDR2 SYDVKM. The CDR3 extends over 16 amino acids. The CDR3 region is CASSSAEVYLGETQYF. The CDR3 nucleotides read TGTGCCAGCAGTTCCGCCGAGGTCTACCTAGGGGAGACCCAGTACTTC.

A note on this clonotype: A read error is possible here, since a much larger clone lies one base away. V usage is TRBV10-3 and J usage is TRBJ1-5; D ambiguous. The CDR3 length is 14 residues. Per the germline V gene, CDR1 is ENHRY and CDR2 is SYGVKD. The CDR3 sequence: CAISESGSNQPQQF. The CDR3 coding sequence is TGTGCCATCAGTGAGTCCGGGAGCAATCAGCCCCAGCAGTTT.

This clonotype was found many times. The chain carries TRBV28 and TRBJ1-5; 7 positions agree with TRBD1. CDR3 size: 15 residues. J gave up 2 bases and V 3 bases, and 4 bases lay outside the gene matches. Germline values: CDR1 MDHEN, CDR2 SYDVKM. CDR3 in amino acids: CASSFDRERNQPQHF. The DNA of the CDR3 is TGTGCCAGCAGTTTCGACAGGGAACGCAATCAGCCCCAGCATTTT.